The 19 T cell receptor beta chains reported below all come from one sample, sequenced in a study of CD8 T cells in Susac syndrome. cDNA came from approximately 0.5 to 1 ug RNA primed by random hexamers. TCRdb re-called the immunoSEQ multiplex PCR reads with MiXCR, one entry per CDR3 protein. The sample records a few hundred thousand distinct CDR3 sequences, 95% being singletons. The specimen was CD4+ T cells from PBMCs. The receptors derive from a human donor with multiple sclerosis.

The rearrangement uses TRBV3-1 and TRBJ2-7; either TRBD1 or TRBD2 may supply D (6 bases each). The germline V and J ends were trimmed by 0 bases and 9 bases, with 24 bases remaining between them. This CDR3 has 17 amino acids. Germline V lookup: CDR1 LGHDT, CDR2 YNNKEL (reference sequence). CDR3 DNA: TGTGCCAGCAGCCAAGAATTTAACCTGGGGGCGCGGGGCGTGCAGTACTTC. It translates to CASSQEFNLGARGVQYF.

The chain links TRBV12-2 to TRBJ1-5; the table's D call of TRBD1 was not tested on the DNA. TRBV12-2 is a pseudogene locus. The CDR3 runs to 10 residues. The CDR3 region has the DNA TGTGCAAGTCGCTTAGCGGGGGCGCATTTT. Encoded protein: CASRLAGAHF.

The chain employs TRBV6-2 or TRBV6-3 and TRBJ1-2; D unclear. V was pared by 1 base and J by 7 bases, with 10 bases between. Germline CDR1 reads MNHEY; CDR2 reads SVGEGT. This CDR3 spans 13 amino acids. CDR3 region: CASSYFRGSGYTF. The CDR3 nucleotides read TGTGCCAGCAGTTACTTCCGGGGAAGTGGCTACACCTTC.

This chain joins TRBV12-5 and TRBJ1-1, with TRBD1 as a possible D gene (6 bases). V was trimmed by 6 bases and J by 1 base, leaving 18 bases between them. This CDR3 is 16 amino acids long. Germline assignment: CDR1 LGHNT and CDR2 FRNRAP. The CDR3 sequence: CASGPGVTGRNTEAFF. In DNA, the CDR3 is TGTGCTAGTGGCCCGGGGGTGACAGGCCGGAACACTGAAGCTTTCTTT. The full variable domain, its missing parts supplied by reference TRBV12-5 and TRBJ1-1, is DARVTQTPRHKVTEMGQEVTMRCQPILGHNTVFWYRQTMMQGLELLAYFRNRAPLDDSGMPKDRFSAEMPDATLATLKIQPSEPRDSAVYFCASGPGVTGRNTEAFFGQGTRLTVV.

V usage is TRBV11-2 and J usage is TRBJ2-7; D gene ambiguous. Germline CDR1 is SGHAT and CDR2 is FQNNGV. CDR3 size: 14 residues. Trimming shortened V by 4 bases and J by 2 bases, and 12 bases separated the two germline ends. DNA of the CDR3: TGTGCCAGCAGCTCTCAGGAATGGGCCTACGAGCAGTACTTC. Protein: CASSSQEWAYEQYF.

V gene TRBV15 combines with J gene TRBJ1-1, with 8 bases matching TRBD1. Germline CDR1 and CDR2: LNHNV and YYDKDF (reference sequence). V gave up 0 bases and J gave up 0 bases; unmatched junction bases: 6. The CDR3 runs to 17 residues. The DNA for the CDR3 is TGTGCCACCAGCAGAGATGGCGGGACAGGTCTGAACACTGAAGCTTTCTTT. Protein product: CATSRDGGTGLNTEAFF.

This chain connects TRBV20-1 to TRBJ2-7, with unresolved D. The CDR3 contains 13 residues. Deletions cut 0 bases from V and 4 bases from J, with 10 bases between. CDR1 is DFQATT, CDR2 SNEGSKA, per germline (reference sequence). In nucleotides, the CDR3 is TGCAGTGCTAGAGATCGTCTACCATACGAGCAGTACTTC. Translation: CSARDRLPYEQYF.

The chain combines TRBV20-1 with TRBJ2-4, with 8 positions matching TRBD2. CDR1 is DFQATT and CDR2 is SNEGSKA in the germline V gene (reference sequence). There are 15 residues in the CDR3. V lost 0 bases, J lost 7 bases, and 8 bases stayed unmatched. CDR3 in DNA: TGCAGTGCTAGAGATCATCCGGGAGGGCGGAACATTCAGTACTTC. Its protein product is CSARDHPGGRNIQYF.

This chain links TRBV29-1 with TRBJ1-6, with D hard to call. V gave up 3 bases and J gave up 0 bases, with 12 bases separating them. Germline V gene data show CDR1 as SQVTM and CDR2 as ANQGSEA. CDR3 length: 16 amino acids. DNA of the CDR3: TGCAGCGTTGACCGCGTGCGTTCCTCCTATAATTCACCCCTCCACTTT. Its translation is CSVDRVRSSYNSPLHF. The entire variable domain, with the rest obtained from reference TRBV29-1 and TRBJ1-6, is as follows: SAVISQKPSRDICQRGTSLTIQCQVDSQVTMMFWYRQQPGQSLTLIATANQGSEATYESGFVIDKFPISRPNLTFSTLTVSNMSPEDSSIYLCSVDRVRSSYNSPLHFGNGTRLTVT.

The chain links TRBV23-1 to TRBJ2-7; TRBD1 matches at 7 bases. TRBV23-1 is annotated as an ORF whose role is uncertain. With V trimmed by 6 bases and J by 4 bases, 15 bases remained unmatched. The CDR3 spans 16 residues. CDR3 loop: CASSRSRDRHSYEQYF. The CDR3 nucleotides read TGCGCCAGCAGCCGTAGCCGGGACAGACACAGTTACGAGCAGTACTTC.

V gene TRBV29-1 combines with J gene TRBJ2-5, with 7 positions matching TRBD2. CDR1 is SQVTM and CDR2 is ANQGSEA in the germline V gene. CDR3 length: 13 amino acids. Trimming cost V 4 bases and J 1 base; bases outside gene matches: 3. CDR3 in DNA: TGCAGCGTTGGTAGCGGGTTCCAAGAGACCCAGTACTTC. It is translated as CSVGSGFQETQYF.

V is TRBV29-1 and J is TRBJ2-3; 11 bases fit TRBD2. CDR3 length equals 15 residues. The V and J ends lost 3 bases and 0 bases, in that order; junction bases with no gene match: 2. The germline V gene has CDR1 SQVTM and CDR2 ANQGSEA. CDR3 in DNA: TGCAGCGTTGAGACTAGCGGGACCAGCACAGATACGCAGTATTTT. Translating it yields CSVETSGTSTDTQYF.

V is TRBV9 and J is TRBJ2-1; 8 positions match TRBD2. This CDR3 spans 13 amino acids. CDR1 is SGDLS and CDR2 is YYNGEE in the germline V gene. V gave up 1 base and J gave up 16 bases; unmatched junction bases: 10. CDR3: CASSVQPSGPSFF. Here the CDR3 DNA reads TGTGCCAGCAGCGTACAGCCTAGCGGGCCGAGCTTCTTC.

CDR3 sequence reads: CASGLRGNYGYTF. Written as DNA, the CDR3 is TGTGCCAGTGGGCTCCGGGGGAACTATGGCTACACCTTC. The chain has TRBV12-3 or TRBV12-4 and TRBJ1-2; tentatively, D is TRBD1 (5 bases). V was trimmed by 9 bases and J by 2 bases, leaving 13 bases between them. CDR3 length: 13 amino acids.

As to this clonotype: One end of the junction does not line up with germline, which may come from a read error. V usage is TRBV20-1 and J usage is TRBJ2-1; 9 bases line up with TRBD2. CDR3 length: 13 residues. The germline gives CDR1 DFQATT, CDR2 SNEGSKA (reference sequence). In nucleotides, the CDR3 is TGCAGTTCTAGCGGGGTCTCTTACAATGAGCAGTTCTTC. This encodes CSSSGVSYNEQFF.

This chain joins TRBV20-1 and TRBJ2-3; 13 bases are a match to TRBD2. Losses at the gene ends were 3 bases for V and 3 bases for J; bases not matched to a gene: 6. This CDR3 region has 16 residues. Germline-derived CDR1 and CDR2 are DFQATT and SNEGSKA (reference sequence). The CDR3 spells CSASLGTSGVTDTQYF. In DNA form, the CDR3 reads TGCAGTGCTAGTTTAGGGACTAGCGGGGTAACAGATACGCAGTATTTT.

This chain uses TRBV5-1 with TRBJ2-1; 9 bases agree with TRBD2. The CDR3 is 17 amino acids. With V trimmed by 4 bases and J by 0 bases, 8 bases remained unmatched. Germline-derived CDR1 and CDR2 are SGHRS and YFSETQ. The CDR3 is CASSPRLAEPSYNEQFF. The CDR3 DNA sequence: TGCGCCAGCAGCCCTCGACTAGCGGAGCCCTCCTACAATGAGCAGTTCTTC. Full variable domain (rest looked up from reference TRBV5-1 and TRBJ2-1): KAGVTQTPRYLIKTRGQQVTLSCSPISGHRSVSWYQQTPGQGLQFLFEYFSETQRNKGNFPGRFSGRQFSNSRSEMNVSTLELGDSALYLCASSPRLAEPSYNEQFFGPGTRLTVL.

V and J are TRBV20-1 and TRBJ2-5; 8 nucleotides agree with TRBD2. Per the germline V gene, CDR1 is DFQATT and CDR2 is SNEGSKA (reference sequence). The J segment lost 2 bases and the V segment lost 6 bases, leaving 5 bases of the junction unmatched. The CDR3 length is 13 residues. The chain's CDR3 is CSAILADQETQYF. In DNA, the CDR3 is TGCAGTGCCATACTAGCGGATCAAGAGACCCAGTACTTC.

The chain employs TRBV3-1 and TRBJ1-1; no reliable D call. Trimming removed 2 bases at V and 5 bases at J, with 6 bases between. Per germline, CDR1 LGHDT and CDR2 YNNKEL (reference sequence). The CDR3 has 12 residues. The CDR3 spells CASSQTGTEAFF. The CDR3 bases are TGTGCCAGCAGCCAAACGGGAACTGAAGCTTTCTTT.